The T cell receptor beta chain described here comes from a study of cytomegalovirus exposure and HLA in healthy donors. Notes on the study in general: A later analysis found TCR association rates differed by HLA locus, highest for DRB1 and lowest for HLA-C.

V was cut by 3 bases and J by 5 bases, with 13 bases left in between. Per germline, CDR1 KGHSH and CDR2 LQKENI. CDR3 length: 14 amino acids. This PCR relied on a set of 60 Vbeta primers and 13 Jbeta primers. The protocol was immunoSEQ multiplex PCR, while the TCRdb copy is restricted to in-frame clones and leaves out a portion. The sample lists 90,000 to 130,000 clones; approximately 86% were seen once. Points on this clone: Its target is unknown.

The chain recombines TRBV18 with TRBJ1-1; D unclear. The sample comprised PBMCs. The sequence was collected from a man aged 35 to 55 in good health and CMV-seronegative. CDR3 nucleotide sequence: TGTGCCAGCTCACCGGGCCTCGTAGAGACTGAAGCTTTCTTT. It specifies CASSPGLVETEAFF.